These 21 T cell receptor beta chains came from one sample sequenced in a study of T cells in Graves' hyperthyroidism and ophthalmopathy (dated 2019 in TCRdb). The library was obtained by multiplex PCR. The listed sequencing device is Illumina HiSeq 2000. Amplification of TCR beta CDR3 regions was carried out from RNA transcripts. For the first round of RT-PCR on the TCR CDR3, the HTBI primer set was used together with the Qiagen OneStep RT-PCR kit. The public reads were reanalyzed by TCRdb: fastp trimming at Q25, MiXCR alignment, in-frame beta chains only. Here each entry gathers all rows of one CDR3 protein and keeps the most common genes and DNA. This sample holds 500,000 or so distinct CDR3 sequences; approximately 17% were observed only once. The ten largest clones capture approximately 16% of the sample. What was sequenced was blood. The receptors were gathered from a woman aged 18-30 years with Graves' ophthalmopathy.

This clonotype occurred many times. The gene calls are TRBV2 and TRBJ1-6; D is ambiguous. This CDR3 is built from 13 residues. V lost 7 bases to trimming and J lost 7 bases, with 11 bases between them. Germline V gene data show CDR1 as SNHLY and CDR2 as FYNNEI. The CDR3 sequence: CASTGDLNSPLHF. For the CDR3, the DNA is TGTGCCAGCACCGGAGACCTAAATTCACCCCTCCACTTT.

This clonotype was counted a few times. The V call is TRBV30, the J call TRBJ2-3, with a weak D call TRBD2 (7 bases). V was clipped by 2 bases and J by 2 bases, with 11 bases between them. Germline lookup yields CDR1 GTSNPN and CDR2 SVGIG (reference sequence). This CDR3 has 14 amino acids. The CDR3 is CAWSLAGATDTQYF. The CDR3 coding sequence is TGTGCCTGGAGTCTGGCGGGGGCCACAGATACGCAGTATTTT. The complete variable domain, with remaining parts taken from reference TRBV30 and TRBJ2-3, reads SQTIHQWPATLVQPVGSPLSLECTVEGTSNPNLYWYRQAAGRGLQLLFYSVGIGQISSEVPQNLSASRPQDRQFILSSKKLLLSDSGFYLCAWSLAGATDTQYFGPGTRLTVL.

This clonotype was counted at least ten times. The genes are TRBV6-2 or TRBV6-3 and TRBJ1-1, with no clear D. Germline CDR1 and CDR2: MNHEY and SVGEGT. The CDR3 runs 16 residues. The V gene lost 2 bases and the J gene lost 2 bases, with 15 bases spanning the gap. Here the CDR3 DNA reads TGTGCCAGCAGTTACCCCCAGGCTGCTGGTAACACTGAAGCTTTCTTT. This encodes CASSYPQAAGNTEAFF.

This chain joins TRBV27 and TRBJ2-7; no reliable D call. Germline V gene data show CDR1 as MNHEY and CDR2 as SMNVEV (reference sequence). Deletions cut 2 bases from V and 6 bases from J, with 14 bases between. The length of the CDR3 is 14 residues. CDR3 DNA: TGTGCCAGCAGTTTACAACATCGAAATGGCGAGCAGTACTTC. This encodes CASSLQHRNGEQYF.

This clonotype was found many times. The chain couples TRBV30 to TRBJ2-3; 11 nucleotides line up with TRBD2. CDR1 and CDR2 (germline): GTSNPN, SVGIG (reference sequence). CDR3 length equals 17 residues. With 0 bases clipped from V and 5 bases from J, the junction kept 10 bases outside the gene matches. CDR3 in amino acids: CAWSVGSGGASGDTQYF. Here the CDR3 DNA reads TGTGCCTGGAGTGTGGGTAGCGGGGGGGCCTCAGGAGATACGCAGTATTTT.

Many counts were recorded for this clonotype. The chain joins TRBV12-5 to TRBJ2-1; TRBD1 aligns across 8 bases. The CDR3 length is 16 residues. The V segment lost 0 bases and the J segment 12 bases; nucleotides outside the gene matches: 13. Germline lookup yields CDR1 LGHNT and CDR2 FRNRAP. The CDR3 is CASGLVLTGVMVRQFF. The CDR3 nucleotides are TGTGCTAGTGGTTTGGTCCTGACAGGGGTAATGGTTCGGCAGTTCTTC.

This clonotype was picked up many times. The chain has TRBV4-2 and TRBJ1-1; D is uncertain. In germline, CDR1 is LGHNA, CDR2 YNFKEQ. This CDR3 contains 15 residues. The V end lost 3 bases, the J end lost 3 bases, and 14 bases lay between the germline ends. CDR3 in amino acids: CASSHEALEDTEAFF. The CDR3 coding sequence is TGTGCCAGCAGCCACGAGGCCCTGGAGGACACTGAAGCTTTCTTT.

This clonotype was observed at least ten times. This chain connects TRBV11-2 to TRBJ1-4; D may be TRBD1 (5 bases). From germline, CDR1 is SGHAT and CDR2 FQNNGV. CDR3 size: 16 residues. V gave up 5 bases and J gave up 1 base, with 14 bases separating them. CDR3 sequence reads: CASSLGEGITNEKLFF. The CDR3 DNA follows: TGTGCCAGCAGCCTAGGGGAGGGGATAACTAATGAAAAACTGTTTTTT. Supplemented by reference TRBV11-2 and TRBJ1-4, the full variable domain reads EAGVAQSPRYKIIEKRQSVAFWCNPISGHATLYWYQQILGQGPKLLIQFQNNGVVDDSQLPKDRFSAERLKGVDSTLKIQPAKLEDSAVYLCASSLGEGITNEKLFFGSGTQLSVL.

J is TRBJ1-5 and V is TRBV18; D might be TRBD1 (6 bases). V lost 4 bases and J lost 3, with 16 bases in between. Germline loops: CDR1 KGHSH, CDR2 LQKENI. The CDR3 consists of 16 residues. The CDR3 sequence is CASSLSGGAVNQPQHF. The CDR3 DNA reads TGTGCCAGCTCACTTTCGGGGGGGGCCGTCAATCAGCCCCAGCATTTT.

This clonotype was detected only a few times. This rearrangement joins TRBV6-1 to TRBJ2-7, with 9 bases aligning to TRBD2. This CDR3 has 14 amino acids. V shed 11 bases and J 3 bases; nucleotides not matched to a gene: 11. Germline CDR1 MNHNS, CDR2 SASEGT. The CDR3 DNA follows: TGTGCCCCCAGGGTACTAGCGGGCGACTACGAGCAGTACTTC. It codes for CAPRVLAGDYEQYF.

In its sample, this clonotype was seen many times. V usage is TRBV11-1 and J usage is TRBJ2-5, with D hard to call. CDR3 length: 16 residues. The V gene's germline CDR1 is SGHAT and CDR2 FQDESV (reference sequence). V lost 5 bases and J 2 bases, leaving 18 bases between the germline ends. The CDR3 DNA reads TGTGCCAGCAGCCCTTTCAGAACGGGTCATCAAGAGACCCAGTACTTC. Amino acids: CASSPFRTGHQETQYF.

The chain links TRBV12-3 or TRBV12-4 to TRBJ1-2; 7 positions agree with TRBD1. Losses at the gene ends were 6 bases for V and 7 bases for J; bases not matched to a gene: 8. The CDR3 has 13 amino acids. The CDR3 DNA follows: TGTGCCAGCAGGATACAGGGGTGGACTGGCTACACCTTC. Protein: CASRIQGWTGYTF.

This clonotype was observed many times. V and J are TRBV3-1 and TRBJ1-5; D possibly corresponds to TRBD1 (6 bases). The CDR3 spans 14 residues. Germline lookup yields CDR1 LGHDT and CDR2 YNNKEL (reference sequence). V gave up 1 base and J gave up 4 bases, with 8 bases separating them. The CDR3 DNA is TGTGCCAGCAGCCAAGGGGGGACAAATCAGCCCCAGCATTTT. Translated, it gives CASSQGGTNQPQHF.

This clonotype was detected ten times or more. J is TRBJ2-7 and V is TRBV28; possibly TRBD2 for D (5 bases). Germline V CDR1 and CDR2: MDHEN, SYDVKM. V lost 7 bases, J lost 4 bases, and 17 bases lay in between. This CDR3 is built from 14 residues. CDR3 residues: CASTPVEGTYEQYF. The DNA of the CDR3 is TGTGCCAGCACCCCGGTCGAGGGCACGTACGAGCAGTACTTC.

This chain links TRBV19 with TRBJ1-1; D might be TRBD1 (6 bases). V gave up 7 bases and J gave up 3 bases, with 15 bases separating them. The CDR3 spans 14 residues. In germline, CDR1 is LNHDA, CDR2 SQIVND (reference sequence). Written as DNA, the CDR3 is TGTGCCAGTATCCCGACAGGCTGGGACACTGAAGCTTTCTTT. It encodes CASIPTGWDTEAFF.

The sample holds many counts of this clonotype. This chain joins TRBV18 and TRBJ2-7, with 8 bases matching TRBD1. The length of the CDR3 is 15 residues. Germline CDR1 and CDR2: KGHSH and LQKENI. With 5 bases clipped from V and 3 bases from J, the junction kept 9 bases outside the gene matches. In DNA form, the CDR3 reads TGTGCCAGCTCAACGAATTCTGGGACAGGCTACGAGCAGTACTTC. Amino acid sequence: CASSTNSGTGYEQYF.

The chain carries TRBV27 and TRBJ1-2; 7 bases agree with TRBD1. CDR1 is MNHEY, CDR2 SMNVEV, per germline (reference sequence). This CDR3 has 15 residues. The junction had 13 bases not matched to a gene; V was cut back by 5 bases and J by 7 bases. CDR3 sequence (DNA): TGTGCCAGCAGTGTGACAGGGCTGGCCCTCAGTGGCTACACCTTC. It yields the protein CASSVTGLALSGYTF.

This clonotype was recorded at least ten times. This may stem from a read error, because a much larger clone lies one nucleotide away. The V call is TRBV6-1, the J call TRBJ1-1; 7 bases fit TRBD1. The CDR3 totals 14 residues. Germline values: CDR1 MNHNS, CDR2 SASEGT. The CDR3 here is CASNSDRMNTETFF. CDR3 coding DNA: TGTGCCAGCAACTCGGACAGGATGAACACTGAAACTTTCTTT.

This clonotype was seen ten or more times. The chain is built from TRBV7-2 and TRBJ2-4; D may be TRBD2 (5 bases). The CDR3 loop spans 17 amino acids. Germline CDR1 reads SGHTA; CDR2 reads FQGNSA. V dropped 0 bases and J dropped 1 base, with 13 bases sitting between them. The CDR3 coding sequence is TGTGCCAGCAGCTTAGCCCCCTCCTTAGCGGCCAAAAACATTCAGTACTTC. This codes for CASSLAPSLAAKNIQYF.

This clonotype was counted a few times. The chain is built from TRBV30 and TRBJ1-6; TRBD1 agrees at 8 bases. The germline V gene has CDR1 GTSNPN and CDR2 SVGIG (reference sequence). V lost 2 bases, J lost 5 bases, and 2 bases stayed unmatched. The CDR3 has 14 residues. This CDR3 is CAWSKGQDNSPLHF. The DNA for the CDR3 is TGTGCCTGGAGTAAGGGACAGGATAATTCACCCCTCCACTTT.

This clonotype was picked up many times. A junction end diverges from the germline sequence, so it may reflect a read error. The chain is built from TRBV11-1 and TRBJ1-1; D might be TRBD1 (6 bases). This CDR3 has 14 residues. Looked up from germline, CDR1 is SGHAT and CDR2 is FQDESV (reference sequence). CDR3: CASSRQALNTEAFF. CDR3 DNA sequence: TGTGCCAGCAGCCGACAGGCGCTGAACACTGAAGCCTTCTTT.